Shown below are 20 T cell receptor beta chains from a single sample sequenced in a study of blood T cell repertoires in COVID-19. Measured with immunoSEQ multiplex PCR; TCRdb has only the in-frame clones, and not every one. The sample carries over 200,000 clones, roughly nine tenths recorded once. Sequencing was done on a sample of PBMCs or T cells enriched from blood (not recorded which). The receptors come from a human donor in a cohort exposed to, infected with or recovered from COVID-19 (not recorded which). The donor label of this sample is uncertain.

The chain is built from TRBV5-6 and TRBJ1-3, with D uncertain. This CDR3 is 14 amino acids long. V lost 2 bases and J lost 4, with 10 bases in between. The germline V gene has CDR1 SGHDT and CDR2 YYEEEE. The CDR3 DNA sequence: TGTGCCAGCAGCTTCCAAGGAGGGGGAAACACCATATATTTT. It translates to CASSFQGGGNTIYF.

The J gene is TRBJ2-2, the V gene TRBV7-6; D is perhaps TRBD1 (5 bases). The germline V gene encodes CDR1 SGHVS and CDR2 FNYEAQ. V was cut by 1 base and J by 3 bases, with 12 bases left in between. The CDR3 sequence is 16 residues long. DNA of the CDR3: TGTGCCAGCAGCTTAGAGGCAGGGCAGGACACCGGGGAGCTGTTTTTT. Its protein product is CASSLEAGQDTGELFF.

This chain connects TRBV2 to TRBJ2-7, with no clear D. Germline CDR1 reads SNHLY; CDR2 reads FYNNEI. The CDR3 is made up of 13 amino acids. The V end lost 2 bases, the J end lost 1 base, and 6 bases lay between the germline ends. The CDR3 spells CASSEPVSYEQYF. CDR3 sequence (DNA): TGTGCCAGCAGTGAACCGGTTTCCTACGAGCAGTACTTC.

CDR3 DNA: TGTGCCAGTAGTGGCCCGACAGATGACACCATATATTTT. Translated: CASSGPTDDTIYF. V is TRBV19 and J is TRBJ1-3, with D possibly TRBD1 on 5 matching bases. This CDR3 spans 13 amino acids. Between the trimmed V and J ends, which lost 5 bases and 8 bases, there was a span of 13 bases. The V gene's germline CDR1 is LNHDA and CDR2 SQIVND (reference sequence). Full variable domain (outside the CDR3, taken from reference TRBV19 and TRBJ1-3): DGGITQSPKYLFRKEGQNVTLSCEQNLNHDAMYWYRQDPGQGLRLIYYSQIVNDFQKGDIAEGYSVSREKKESFPLTVTSAQKNPTAFYLCASSGPTDDTIYFGEGSWLTVV.

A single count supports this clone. CDR3 DNA sequence: TGTGCCAGCACAGGGGGCGCGGACTATGGCTACACCTTC. Its protein product is CASTGGADYGYTF. The rearrangement links TRBV19 to TRBJ1-2; 9 bases are a match to TRBD1. This CDR3 comprises 13 residues. Germline CDR1 reads LNHDA; CDR2 reads SQIVND (reference sequence). The junction had 5 bases not matched to a gene; V was cut back by 9 bases and J by 3 bases.

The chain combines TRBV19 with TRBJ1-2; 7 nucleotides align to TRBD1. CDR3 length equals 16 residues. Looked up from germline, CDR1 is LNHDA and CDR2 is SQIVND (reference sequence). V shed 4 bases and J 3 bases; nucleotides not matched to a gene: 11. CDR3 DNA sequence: TGTGCCAGTAGTACCCTCCTGGGACAGTCTCACTATGGCTACACCTTC. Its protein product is CASSTLLGQSHYGYTF.

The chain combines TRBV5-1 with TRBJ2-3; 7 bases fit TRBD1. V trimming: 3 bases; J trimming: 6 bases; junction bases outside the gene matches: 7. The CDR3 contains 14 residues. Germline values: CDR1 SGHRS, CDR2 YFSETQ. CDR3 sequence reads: CASSSGTVSDTQYF. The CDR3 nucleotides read TGCGCCAGCAGCTCCGGGACAGTTTCCGATACGCAGTATTTT.

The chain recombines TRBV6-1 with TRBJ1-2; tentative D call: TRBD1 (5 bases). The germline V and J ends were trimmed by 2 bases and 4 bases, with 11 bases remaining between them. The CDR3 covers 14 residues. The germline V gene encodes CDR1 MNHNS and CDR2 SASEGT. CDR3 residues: CASSESQGGYGYTF. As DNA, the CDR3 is TGTGCCAGCAGTGAATCCCAGGGCGGCTATGGCTACACCTTC.

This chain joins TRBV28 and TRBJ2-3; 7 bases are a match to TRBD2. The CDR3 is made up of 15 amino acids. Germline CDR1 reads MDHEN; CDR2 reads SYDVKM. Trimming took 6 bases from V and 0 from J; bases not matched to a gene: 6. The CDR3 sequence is CASRPSGTSTDTQYF. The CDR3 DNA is TGTGCCAGCAGGCCCAGCGGGACTAGCACAGATACGCAGTATTTT. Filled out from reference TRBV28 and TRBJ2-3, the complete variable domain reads DVKVTQSSRYLVKRTGEKVFLECVQDMDHENMFWYRQDPGLGLRLIYFSYDVKMKEKGDIPEGYSVSREKKERFSLILESASTNQTSMYLCASRPSGTSTDTQYFGPGTRLTVL.

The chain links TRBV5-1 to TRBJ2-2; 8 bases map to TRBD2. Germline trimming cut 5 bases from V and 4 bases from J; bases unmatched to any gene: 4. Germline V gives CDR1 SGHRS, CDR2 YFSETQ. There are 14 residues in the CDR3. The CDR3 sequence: CASSSGTTTGELFF. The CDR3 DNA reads TGCGCCAGCAGTAGCGGGACAACCACCGGGGAGCTGTTTTTT.

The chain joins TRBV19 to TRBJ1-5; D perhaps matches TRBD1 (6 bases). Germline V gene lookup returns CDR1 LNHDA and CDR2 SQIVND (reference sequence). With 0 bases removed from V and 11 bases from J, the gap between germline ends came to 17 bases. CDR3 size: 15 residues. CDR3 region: CASSIDLTQPGAQHF. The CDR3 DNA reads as TGTGCCAGTAGTATAGATCTAACTCAGCCAGGGGCCCAGCATTTT.

This CDR3 reads CASSIRGQGLSYGYTF. The CDR3 nucleotides are TGTGCCAGTAGTATCCGCGGACAGGGACTCAGCTATGGCTACACCTTC. The gene calls are TRBV19 and TRBJ1-2, with 8 nucleotides matching TRBD1. The CDR3 is 16 amino acids. CDR1 LNHDA and CDR2 SQIVND come from the germline V gene (reference sequence). Germline trimming cut 3 bases from V and 4 bases from J; bases unmatched to any gene: 10.

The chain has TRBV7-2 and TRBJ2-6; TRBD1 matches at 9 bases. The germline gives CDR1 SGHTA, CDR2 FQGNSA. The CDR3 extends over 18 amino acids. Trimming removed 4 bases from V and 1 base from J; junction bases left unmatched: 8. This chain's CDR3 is CASSSLQGALSGANVLTF. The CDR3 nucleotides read TGTGCCAGCAGCTCCCTACAGGGGGCGCTTTCTGGGGCCAACGTCCTGACTTTC.

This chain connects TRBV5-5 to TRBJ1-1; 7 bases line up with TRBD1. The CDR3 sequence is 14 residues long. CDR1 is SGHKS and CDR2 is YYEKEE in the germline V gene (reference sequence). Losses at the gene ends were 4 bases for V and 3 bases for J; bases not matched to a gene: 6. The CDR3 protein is CASSPWTGYTEAFF. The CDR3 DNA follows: TGTGCCAGCAGCCCCTGGACAGGTTACACTGAAGCTTTCTTT.

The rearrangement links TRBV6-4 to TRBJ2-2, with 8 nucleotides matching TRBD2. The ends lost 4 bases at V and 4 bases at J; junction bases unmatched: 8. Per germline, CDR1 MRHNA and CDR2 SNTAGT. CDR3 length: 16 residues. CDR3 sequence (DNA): TGTGCCAGCAGTGTAAGCGGGGGAGATCCCACCGGGGAGCTGTTTTTT. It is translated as CASSVSGGDPTGELFF.

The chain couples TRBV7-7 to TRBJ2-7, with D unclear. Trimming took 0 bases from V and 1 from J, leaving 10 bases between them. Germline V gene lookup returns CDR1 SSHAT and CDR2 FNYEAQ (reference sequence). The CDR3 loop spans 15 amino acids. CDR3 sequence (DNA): TGTGCCAGCAGCTTAGCGCTTGGAGCATCCTACGAGCAGTACTTC. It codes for CASSLALGASYEQYF.

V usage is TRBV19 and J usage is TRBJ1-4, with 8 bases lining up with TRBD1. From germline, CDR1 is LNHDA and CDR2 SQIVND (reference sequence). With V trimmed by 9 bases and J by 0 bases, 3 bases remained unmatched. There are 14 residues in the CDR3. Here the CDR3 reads CASAQGATNEKLFF. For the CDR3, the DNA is TGTGCCAGCGCACAGGGGGCAACTAATGAAAAACTGTTTTTT.

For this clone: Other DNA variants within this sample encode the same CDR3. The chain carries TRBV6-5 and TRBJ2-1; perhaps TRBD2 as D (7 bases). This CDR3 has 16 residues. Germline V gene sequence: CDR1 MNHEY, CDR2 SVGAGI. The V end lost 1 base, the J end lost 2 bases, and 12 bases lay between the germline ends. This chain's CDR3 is CASSYLSGGAYNEQFF. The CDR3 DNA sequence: TGTGCCAGCAGTTACTTATCGGGGGGCGCCTACAATGAGCAGTTCTTC.

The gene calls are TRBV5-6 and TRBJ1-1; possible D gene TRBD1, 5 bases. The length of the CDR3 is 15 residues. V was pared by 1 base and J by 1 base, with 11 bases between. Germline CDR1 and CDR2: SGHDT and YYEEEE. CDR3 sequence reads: CASSLLGASNTEAFF. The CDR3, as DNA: TGTGCCAGCAGCTTGTTAGGGGCGTCGAACACTGAAGCTTTCTTT.

The CDR3 DNA reads as TGTGCCAGCAGCGGACAGGGGTCCTCTTCCTATGGCTACACCTTC. As protein: CASSGQGSSSYGYTF. V is TRBV9 and J is TRBJ1-2; 8 positions agree with TRBD1. The junction had 8 bases not matched to a gene; V was cut back by 3 bases and J by 4 bases. The CDR3 is 15 residues long. Looked up from germline, CDR1 is SGDLS and CDR2 is YYNGEE.